One and the same sample provided the 7 T cell receptor beta chains below, sequenced in a study of vaccination effects on CD4 cells after COVID-19. No antigens are known for them. Following an approximately 11-day culture, CD4+ T cells were purified. Some clones are missing from TCRdb's copy, which holds only in-frame ones; the method was immunoSEQ multiplex PCR. The repertoire includes roughly 36,000 clones, about 70% of them detected once, and about 2.9% sits in the top ten. The specimen comprised CD4+ T cells from PBMCs cultured without peptide, sampled before COVID-19 vaccination. These receptors were obtained from a human donor who received a COVID-19 vaccine.

This sequence joins TRBV12-3 or TRBV12-4 and TRBJ1-2, with D perhaps matching TRBD1 (5 bases). The V gene lost 3 bases and the J gene lost 8 bases, with 13 bases spanning the gap. The CDR3 has 13 residues. CDR3 amino acids: CASSFRTNAGYTF. As DNA, the CDR3 is TGTGCCAGCAGTTTTCGGACAAATGCGGGCTACACCTTC.

This clone was seen a handful of times. The rearrangement joins TRBV18 to TRBJ2-3, with TRBD1 identical over 8 bases. The CDR3 sequence is 15 residues long. V dropped 6 bases and J dropped 3; count of bases not matched to a gene: 8. Germline V lookup: CDR1 KGHSH, CDR2 LQKENI. The CDR3 DNA follows: TGTGCCAGCTCCTCCAGGACAGGGAAAACAGATACGCAGTATTTT. Its translation: CASSSRTGKTDTQYF.

The chain uses TRBV19 and TRBJ2-6; no firm D call. V was clipped by 5 bases and J by 2 bases, with 7 bases between them. This CDR3 region has 14 residues. Germline CDR1 reads LNHDA; CDR2 reads SQIVND (reference sequence). CDR3 in DNA: TGTGCCAGTAGTGATTTCGCTGGGGCCAACGTCCTGACTTTC. It is translated as CASSDFAGANVLTF.

The rearrangement uses TRBV11-2 and TRBJ2-5, with D tentatively TRBD2 (6 bases). Trimming took 1 base from V and 1 from J, leaving 7 bases between them. The CDR3 has 14 amino acids. The V gene's germline CDR1 is SGHAT and CDR2 FQNNGV. The CDR3 reads CASSLAGVQETQYF. The CDR3 region has the DNA TGTGCCAGCAGCTTAGCGGGGGTCCAAGAGACCCAGTACTTC.

In the case of this clone: A read error may produce the germline difference seen at one junction end. The J gene is TRBJ1-5, the V gene TRBV10-3, with 11 bases lining up with TRBD1. Germline CDR1 is ENHRY and CDR2 is SYGVKD. This CDR3 contains 16 residues. The CDR3 is CAISESRTGGNQPQHF. The DNA of the CDR3 is TGTGCCATCAGTGAGTCCAGGACAGGGGGCAACCAGCCCCAGCATTTT.

The chain links TRBV6-5 to TRBJ2-1; 7 positions agree with TRBD1. CDR1 is MNHEY and CDR2 is SVGAGI in the germline V gene. The trim removed 7 bases at V and 5 bases at J, leaving 11 bases unmatched. The CDR3 covers 15 residues. The CDR3 DNA follows: TGTGCCAGCACCCCCGGGGAGACAGGGAACAATGAGCAGTTCTTC. Protein sequence: CASTPGETGNNEQFF.

This chain uses TRBV4-3 with TRBJ1-4, with TRBD1 identical over 7 bases. The CDR3 runs 18 residues. Germline V gives CDR1 LGHNA, CDR2 YSLEER. Trimming took 5 bases from V and 0 from J; bases not matched to a gene: 12. CDR3 DNA: TGCGCCAGCAGCGGCCGACAGGGATGGGAAGCAACTAATGAAAAACTGTTTTTT. Amino acids: CASSGRQGWEATNEKLFF.